This paragraph reports one T cell receptor beta chain. Its antigen is not identified. Only in-frame clones appear in the TCRdb table, and some are missing; sequencing was by immunoSEQ multiplex PCR. Of around 90,000 clones listed, approximately 88% were seen once; the top ten hold roughly 4%. The CDR3 is made up of 14 amino acids. Germline values: CDR1 LNHDA, CDR2 SQIVND (reference sequence). V was pared by 4 bases and J by 2 bases, with 12 bases between. The data stem from a study of identifying expanded T cells in peripheral blood. Findings of the study overall: Approximately two-week clone count variance significantly increased as total template count grew. About 1.2 clones differed between technical replicates, versus around 15 and 18 over time.

During the collection period, no donor immune events like infections were recorded. The chain carries TRBV19 and TRBJ2-7; no definite D call. Sequencing used blood. The TCR originated in a person aged 18-69 years in good health. CDR3 coding DNA: TGTGCCAGTAGTACAGGACCGATTCCCTACGAGCAGTACTTC. Its translation: CASSTGPIPYEQYF.